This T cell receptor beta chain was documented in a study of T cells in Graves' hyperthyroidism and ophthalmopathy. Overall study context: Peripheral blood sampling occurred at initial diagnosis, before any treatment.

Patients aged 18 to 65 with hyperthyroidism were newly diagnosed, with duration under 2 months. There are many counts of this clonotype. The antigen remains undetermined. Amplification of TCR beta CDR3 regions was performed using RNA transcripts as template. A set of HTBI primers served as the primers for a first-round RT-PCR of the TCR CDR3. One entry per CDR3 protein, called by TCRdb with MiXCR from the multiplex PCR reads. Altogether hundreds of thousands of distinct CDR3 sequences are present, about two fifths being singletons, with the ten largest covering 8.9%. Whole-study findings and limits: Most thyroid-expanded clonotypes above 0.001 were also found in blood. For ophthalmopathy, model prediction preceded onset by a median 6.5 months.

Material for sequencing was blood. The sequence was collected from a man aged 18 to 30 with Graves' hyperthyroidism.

The CDR3 loop is CSARGVTANTEAFF. DNA of the CDR3: TGCAGTGCTAGAGGAGTTACAGCAAACACTGAAGCTTTCTTT. This chain links TRBV20-1 with TRBJ1-1; D ambiguous. The CDR3 contains 14 residues. The germline V and J ends were trimmed by 1 base and 2 bases, with 11 bases remaining between them. From germline, CDR1 is DFQATT and CDR2 SNEGSKA (reference sequence).